Listed here is a single T cell receptor beta chain. These data belong to a study of T cells after yellow fever vaccination. Per germline, CDR1 MNHEY and CDR2 SVGAGI. The ends were cut back, 2 bases at V and 2 bases at J, with 13 bases in the middle. The CDR3 extends over 15 amino acids. TCRdb re-called the 5' RACE reads with MiXCR, one entry per CDR3 protein. The sample contains some 500,000 distinct CDR3 sequences, approximately 13% of which appear only once. The chain recombines TRBV6-5 with TRBJ2-7; D is unresolved. This specimen consisted of PBMCs, obtained on the day of the yellow fever booster vaccination. The sequence was obtained from a young man who received the YFV17D yellow fever vaccine. CDR3 region: CASSYRARGAYEQYF. CDR3 nucleotides: TGTGCCAGCAGTTACCGGGCTCGTGGGGCCTACGAGCAGTACTTC.